This T cell receptor (beta chain) was sequenced during a study of blood T cells in healthy people across ages. Study-wide results and limits: With donor CMV status unknown, expanded clonotype changes were possibly confounded. It was held that the diversity estimates obtained from one million T cells were underestimates.

With respect to this clonotype: Its target is unknown.

Germline CDR1 and CDR2: MNHNS and SASEGT. The junction had 14 bases not matched to a gene; V was cut back by 6 bases and J by 4 bases. The CDR3 sequence is 18 residues long. The second PCR ran roughly 7 to 12 cycles with a sample-barcoded 5' primer and J-beta primers. TCRdb called the 5' RACE reads again in MiXCR, with one record for every CDR3 protein. The profile shows 1,100,000 or so distinct CDR3 sequences, under 45% of them singletons. This chain uses TRBV6-1 with TRBJ2-3; TRBD2 aligns across 12 bases. Sequenced input: blood. The sequence was collected from a woman aged 55-69 years in good health. CDR3 in DNA: TGTGCCAGCAGAGGATTTTCCAGGACTAGCGGGGACCCAGATACGCAGTATTTT. This codes for CASRGFSRTSGDPDTQYF.